The 20 T cell receptor beta chains below all came from one sample that was sequenced in a study of technical replicates of blood from a handful of donors. The method was immunoSEQ multiplex PCR; TCRdb's version includes in-frame clones alone and lacks a portion of them. The repertoire has around 100,000 clones, about 95% of them found once; the top ten carry roughly 0.31%. The specimen sequenced was T cells isolated from PBMCs. The receptors originated from a human donor in good health.

The chain carries TRBV19 and TRBJ1-1; D call uncertain. CDR1 is LNHDA, CDR2 SQIVND, per germline (reference sequence). Trimming removed 8 bases at V and 1 base at J, with 8 bases between. This CDR3 comprises 12 residues. The CDR3 bases are TGTGCCAGTCGCACATGGAACACTGAAGCTTTCTTT. This sequence encodes CASRTWNTEAFF.

The chain joins TRBV18 to TRBJ2-1; 7 positions match TRBD2. Germline CDR1 reads KGHSH; CDR2 reads LQKENI. This CDR3 spans 15 amino acids. Germline trimming cut 3 bases from V and 7 bases from J; bases unmatched to any gene: 9. The DNA of the CDR3 is TGTGCCAGCTCACCTAGAGCTAGCGGTGGGAATGAGCAGTTCTTC. Its protein product is CASSPRASGGNEQFF.

This CDR3 reads CATSRGGTPDYGYTF. The CDR3 nucleotides read TGTGCCACCAGCAGAGGTGGGACACCGGACTATGGCTACACCTTC. The chain uses TRBV15 and TRBJ1-2; tentative D call: TRBD1 (6 bases). Deletions cut 1 base from V and 3 bases from J, with 12 bases between. The germline V gene has CDR1 LNHNV and CDR2 YYDKDF (reference sequence). The CDR3 has 15 amino acids.

This chain connects TRBV12-5 to TRBJ2-7, with D tentatively TRBD2 (5 bases). With 2 bases removed from V and 6 bases from J, the gap between germline ends came to 11 bases. The CDR3 runs 13 residues. The germline gives CDR1 LGHNT, CDR2 FRNRAP. CDR3 residues: CASGLTEAGEQYF. CDR3 bases: TGTGCTAGTGGTTTGACAGAGGCGGGCGAGCAGTACTTC. Together with reference TRBV12-5 and TRBJ2-7, the CDR3 gives the full variable domain: DARVTQTPRHKVTEMGQEVTMRCQPILGHNTVFWYRQTMMQGLELLAYFRNRAPLDDSGMPKDRFSAEMPDATLATLKIQPSEPRDSAVYFCASGLTEAGEQYFGPGTRLTVT.

This chain links TRBV6-5 with TRBJ2-7, with 7 bases aligning to TRBD1. The CDR3 sequence is 14 residues long. Germline V gives CDR1 MNHEY, CDR2 SVGAGI. The V segment lost 6 bases and the J segment 6 bases; nucleotides outside the gene matches: 11. The chain's CDR3 is CASSHDRDTAEQYF. In DNA, the CDR3 is TGTGCCAGCAGCCACGACAGGGACACGGCCGAGCAGTACTTC.

The CDR3: CASSLRIGRQETQYF. CDR3 coding DNA: TGTGCCAGCAGTTTAAGAATAGGGAGGCAAGAGACCCAGTACTTC. The rearrangement joins TRBV28 to TRBJ2-5; D may be TRBD2 (6 bases). The germline CDR1 and CDR2 sequences are MDHEN and SYDVKM. With 2 bases removed from V and 2 bases from J, the gap between germline ends came to 12 bases. This CDR3 contains 15 residues.

The chain links TRBV19 to TRBJ2-3, with 11 bases identical to TRBD1. Looked up from germline, CDR1 is LNHDA and CDR2 is SQIVND (reference sequence). The CDR3 length is 15 residues. Trimming removed 5 bases from V and 11 bases from J; junction bases left unmatched: 12. CDR3 bases: TGTGCCAGTAGTCTCCGGGACAGGGGGGTCGTGGGGCAGTATTTT. Its translation: CASSLRDRGVVGQYF.

The chain recombines TRBV6-4 with TRBJ1-2; D is possibly TRBD1 (5 bases). V lost 3 bases to trimming and J lost 8 bases, with 13 bases between them. This CDR3 is built from 13 residues. Germline lookup yields CDR1 MRHNA and CDR2 SNTAGT. The DNA for the CDR3 is TGTGCCAGCAGTGAACGGAGGGGAAAAGGCTACACCTTC. This gives the protein CASSERRGKGYTF.

CDR3: CASSESSRWEQYF. The CDR3 DNA reads TGTGCCAGCAGTGAATCTTCTAGATGGGAGCAGTACTTC. This chain uses TRBV6-1 with TRBJ2-7; D ambiguous. V was pared by 2 bases and J by 7 bases, with 12 bases between. The CDR3 has 13 amino acids. Germline V lookup: CDR1 MNHNS, CDR2 SASEGT.

The J gene is TRBJ1-5, the V gene TRBV27; the D is unclear. Germline CDR1 is MNHEY and CDR2 is SMNVEV (reference sequence). The CDR3 is 13 amino acids. With 0 bases removed from V and 5 bases from J, the gap between germline ends came to 5 bases. The CDR3 bases are TGTGCCAGCAGTTTATCTTCGGATCAGCCCCAGCATTTT. Protein product: CASSLSSDQPQHF.

The rearrangement uses TRBV19 and TRBJ2-7; 7 positions agree with TRBD1. The CDR3 has 16 amino acids. V lost 4 bases and J lost 1; bases outside the gene matches: 10. The germline gives CDR1 LNHDA, CDR2 SQIVND (reference sequence). The CDR3 here is CASSTYGTVPSYEQYF. The CDR3 nucleotides are TGTGCCAGTAGTACCTACGGGACAGTTCCTTCCTACGAGCAGTACTTC.

The chain joins TRBV19 to TRBJ1-5; D ambiguous. V dropped 4 bases and J dropped 4 bases, with 5 bases sitting between them. Germline V lookup: CDR1 LNHDA, CDR2 SQIVND (reference sequence). This CDR3 has 12 residues. DNA for the CDR3: TGTGCCAGTAGTAGGGAGAATCAGCCCCAGCATTTT. Its protein is CASSRENQPQHF.

The chain has TRBV28 and TRBJ2-1; D remains unclear. The CDR3 covers 13 residues. Trimming took off 8 bases at V and 2 bases at J, with 10 bases between the two ends. The germline gives CDR1 MDHEN, CDR2 SYDVKM. Here the CDR3 DNA reads TGTGCCAGCCGACGGCGGCCCTACAATGAGCAGTTCTTC. This encodes CASRRRPYNEQFF.

The CDR3: CASSEFSYSSTDTQYF. The CDR3 DNA sequence: TGTGCCAGCAGTGAATTTAGTTATTCTAGCACAGATACGCAGTATTTT. The rearrangement joins TRBV2 to TRBJ2-3; D not resolved. The CDR3 spans 16 residues. The germline CDR1 and CDR2 sequences are SNHLY and FYNNEI. Deletions cut 2 bases from V and 0 bases from J, with 12 bases between.

The V call is TRBV19, the J call TRBJ2-5, with D possibly TRBD1 on 6 matching bases. CDR3 length: 16 residues. The germline gives CDR1 LNHDA, CDR2 SQIVND (reference sequence). The V end was cut by 5 bases, the J end by 0 bases, with 16 bases between. CDR3 sequence reads: CASSSPLGTYQETQYF. In nucleotides, the CDR3 is TGTGCCAGTAGTTCACCTCTAGGGACATACCAAGAGACCCAGTACTTC.

The genes are TRBV6-1 and TRBJ2-7; a possible D gene is TRBD1 (6 bases). Germline V CDR1 and CDR2: MNHNS, SASEGT. The CDR3 sequence is 16 residues long. Trimming left V 1 base short and J 2 bases short, with 15 bases between. The CDR3 loop is CASSEDRFRGAYEQYF. The CDR3 region has the DNA TGTGCCAGCAGTGAAGACCGCTTCAGGGGCGCCTACGAGCAGTACTTC.

V usage is TRBV9 and J usage is TRBJ1-4, with 7 positions matching TRBD1. Germline trimming cut 0 bases from V and 7 bases from J; bases unmatched to any gene: 3. CDR3 length equals 14 residues. Germline-derived CDR1 and CDR2 are SGDLS and YYNGEE. Here the CDR3 reads CASSVEGTAEKLFF. The CDR3 nucleotides read TGTGCCAGCAGCGTAGAAGGGACAGCTGAAAAACTGTTTTTT. Variable domain in full (rest from reference TRBV9 and TRBJ1-4): DSGVTQTPKHLITATGQRVTLRCSPRSGDLSVYWYQQSLDQGLQFLIQYYNGEERAKGNILERFSAQQFPDLHSELNLSSLELGDSALYFCASSVEGTAEKLFFGSGTQLSVL.

The rearrangement joins TRBV6-5 to TRBJ2-5; 7 positions agree with TRBD1. The germline V gene has CDR1 MNHEY and CDR2 SVGAGI. The CDR3 is 15 residues long. The V and J ends lost 4 bases and 5 bases, in that order; junction bases with no gene match: 10. Written as DNA, the CDR3 is TGTGCCAGCAGTTTTTATAGGGGGCTAGGGGAGACCCAGTACTTC. Translated, it gives CASSFYRGLGETQYF.

The chain carries TRBV10-3 and TRBJ2-5; D not certain. The ends were cut back, 4 bases at V and 1 base at J, with 7 bases in the middle. The CDR3 length is 13 residues. Germline assignment: CDR1 ENHRY and CDR2 SYGVKD. The chain's CDR3 is CAISVGSQETQYF. In DNA form, the CDR3 reads TGTGCCATCAGTGTCGGTAGCCAAGAGACCCAGTACTTC.

This chain links TRBV9 with TRBJ2-1, with TRBD2 matching 13 bases. Trimming removed 4 bases from V and 7 bases from J; junction bases left unmatched: 11. CDR1 SGDLS and CDR2 YYNGEE come from the germline V gene. The CDR3 consists of 17 residues. As DNA, the CDR3 is TGTGCCAGCAGCCTAGGACTAGCGGGAGCCTACTCAAATGAGCAGTTCTTC. Translating gives CASSLGLAGAYSNEQFF.